This T cell receptor beta chain was captured in a study of shared clonotypes between healthy human individuals. Study findings and constraints: In this cohort, only blood was sampled, and tissue repertoires likely differ.

With regard to this clone: Its target is unknown.

Study processing details: ImmunoSEQ gave junction-only sequences without quality scores, so filtering differed. Libraries were prepared by immunoSEQ multiplex PCR; TCRdb keeps only in-frame clonotypes and omits some of them. The V and J calls and clone size are taken from that table; D and trimming were inferred from the DNA. The sample records 950,000 to 1,300,000 clones, about 74% being singletons. The TCR sequence derives from a man between 18 and 35 years old in good health. Sequenced: memory CD4+ T cells sorted from blood. This sample's subset: CD45RA-negative fraction.

This CDR3 is CASSLNRVVNEQFF. The CDR3 DNA reads TGTGCCAGCAGTTTAAACAGGGTTGTAAATGAGCAGTTCTTC. The rearrangement uses TRBV27 and TRBJ2-1; D may be TRBD1 (6 bases). There are 14 residues in the CDR3. Trimming shortened V by 2 bases and J by 7 bases, and 12 bases separated the two germline ends. Germline CDR1 and CDR2: MNHEY and SMNVEV (reference sequence).